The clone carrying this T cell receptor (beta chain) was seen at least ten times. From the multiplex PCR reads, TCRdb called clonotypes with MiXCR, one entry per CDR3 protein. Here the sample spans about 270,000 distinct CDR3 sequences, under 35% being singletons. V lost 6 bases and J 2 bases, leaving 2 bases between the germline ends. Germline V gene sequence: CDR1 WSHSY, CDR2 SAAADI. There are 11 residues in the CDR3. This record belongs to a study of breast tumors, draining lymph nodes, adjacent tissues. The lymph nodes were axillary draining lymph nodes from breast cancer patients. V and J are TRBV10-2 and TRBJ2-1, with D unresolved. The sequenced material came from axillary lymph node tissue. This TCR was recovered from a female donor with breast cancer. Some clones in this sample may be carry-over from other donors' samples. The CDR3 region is CASRAYNEQFF. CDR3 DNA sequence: TGCGCCAGCAGGGCCTACAATGAGCAGTTCTTC.